In this sample, the clone carrying this TCR beta chain turned up a few times. As yet, its antigen is unknown. cDNA libraries of TCR beta carried unique molecular identifiers. TCRdb reprocessed the PCR reads via MiXCR and lists one record per CDR3 protein. The table records hundreds of thousands of distinct CDR3 sequences, 44% of them present only once. CDR3 length: 13 amino acids. Deletions cut 5 bases from V and 1 base from J, with 8 bases between. This sample was included in a study of post-analysis software for immune sequencing data. Overall study findings and caveats: Significantly lower normalized Chao1 diversity was seen in multiple sclerosis patients than in controls. About five TRBV segments occurring more often in patients than controls included TRBV5-6, TRBV5-1 and TRBV20-1.

Material for sequencing was blood. The chain recombines TRBV12-3 or TRBV12-4 with TRBJ2-5; TRBD1 might be the D (5 bases). The sequence was obtained from a girl between 10 and 17 years old with multiple sclerosis. CDR3 amino acids: CASSPGFQETQYF. The CDR3 DNA is TGTGCCAGCAGTCCAGGGTTCCAAGAGACCCAGTACTTC.